These 2 T cell receptor beta chains originate from one sample sequenced in a study of T cells in Graves' hyperthyroidism and ophthalmopathy. TCR beta CDR3 sequences were amplified from RNA transcripts. A set of HTBI primers served as the primers for a first-round RT-PCR of the TCR CDR3. TCRdb reprocessed the multiplex PCR reads with MiXCR, giving one entry per CDR3 protein. The sample includes approximately 400,000 distinct CDR3 sequences, more than 15% of them seen just once. Source material: blood. These receptors were collected from a woman under 30 with Graves' hyperthyroidism.

There are many counts of this clonotype. The chain uses TRBV6-1 and TRBJ1-1; no clear D gene. The V and J ends lost 6 bases and 1 base respectively, with 12 bases between them. The CDR3 is 14 amino acids. Germline lookup yields CDR1 MNHNS and CDR2 SASEGT. CDR3 protein: CASRPSGRNTEAFF. Here the CDR3 DNA reads TGTGCCAGCAGGCCCTCCGGGAGGAACACTGAAGCTTTCTTT.

At least ten counts were recorded for this clonotype. This chain uses TRBV2 with TRBJ1-4; D call uncertain. This CDR3 has 14 amino acids. The V and J ends lost 6 bases and 3 bases respectively, with 11 bases between them. CDR1 and CDR2 (germline): SNHLY, FYNNEI. In DNA form, the CDR3 reads TGTGCCAGCAGGCCTCTGCGTGCTAATGAAAAACTGTTTTTT. Translation gives CASRPLRANEKLFF. The full variable domain, rest sourced from reference TRBV2 and TRBJ1-4, is EPEVTQTPSHQVTQMGQEVILRCVPISNHLYFYWYRQILGQKVEFLVSFYNNEISEKSEIFDDQFSVERPDGSNFTLKIRSTKLEDSAMYFCASRPLRANEKLFFGSGTQLSVL.